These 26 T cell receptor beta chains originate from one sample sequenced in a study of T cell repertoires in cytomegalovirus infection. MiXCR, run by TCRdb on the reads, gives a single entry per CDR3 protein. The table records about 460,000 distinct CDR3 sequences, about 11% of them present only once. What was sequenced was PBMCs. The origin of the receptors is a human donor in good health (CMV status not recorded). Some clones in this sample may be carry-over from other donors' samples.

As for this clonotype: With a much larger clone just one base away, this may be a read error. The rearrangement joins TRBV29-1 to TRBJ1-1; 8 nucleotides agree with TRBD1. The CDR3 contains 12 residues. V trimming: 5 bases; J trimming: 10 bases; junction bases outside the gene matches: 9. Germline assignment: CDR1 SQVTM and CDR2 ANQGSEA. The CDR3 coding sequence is TGCAGCGTTCACAGCTCTGACAGGGGAGCTTTCTTT. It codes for CSVHSSDRGAFF. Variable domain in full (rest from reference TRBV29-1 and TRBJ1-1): SAVISQKPSRDICQRGTSLTIQCQVDSQVTMMFWYRQQPGQSLTLIATANQGSEATYESGFVIDKFPISRPNLTFSTLTVSNMSPEDSSIYLCSVHSSDRGAFFGQGTRLTVV.

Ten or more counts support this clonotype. The DNA of the CDR3 is TGTGCCAGCACCCTTAGCGGGACTAGCACAGATACGCAGTATTTT. Translation gives CASTLSGTSTDTQYF. This chain joins TRBV7-3 and TRBJ2-3, with 8 positions matching TRBD2. Germline lookup yields CDR1 SGHTA and CDR2 FQGTGA. The CDR3 is made up of 15 amino acids. Trimming at V came to 7 bases and at J to 0 bases, leaving 6 bases not matched to a gene.

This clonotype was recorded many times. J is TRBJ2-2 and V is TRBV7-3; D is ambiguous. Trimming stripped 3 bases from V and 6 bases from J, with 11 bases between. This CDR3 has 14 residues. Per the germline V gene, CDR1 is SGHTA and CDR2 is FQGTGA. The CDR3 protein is CASSFGLEPGELFF. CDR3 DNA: TGTGCCAGCAGCTTTGGTCTTGAGCCCGGGGAGCTGTTTTTT.

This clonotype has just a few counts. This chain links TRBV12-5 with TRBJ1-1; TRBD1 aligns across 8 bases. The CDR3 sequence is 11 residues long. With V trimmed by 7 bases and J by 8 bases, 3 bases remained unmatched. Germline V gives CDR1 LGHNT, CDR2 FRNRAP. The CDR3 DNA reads TGTGCTAGTGCCGGGACAGGCGAAGCTTTCTTT. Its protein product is CASAGTGEAFF.

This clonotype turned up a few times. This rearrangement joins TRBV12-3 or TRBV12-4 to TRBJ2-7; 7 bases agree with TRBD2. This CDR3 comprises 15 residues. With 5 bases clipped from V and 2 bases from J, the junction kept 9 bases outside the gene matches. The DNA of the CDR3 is TGTGCCAGCAGTGCCGGCGGGGGTATTGCCTACGAGCAGTACTTC. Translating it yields CASSAGGGIAYEQYF.

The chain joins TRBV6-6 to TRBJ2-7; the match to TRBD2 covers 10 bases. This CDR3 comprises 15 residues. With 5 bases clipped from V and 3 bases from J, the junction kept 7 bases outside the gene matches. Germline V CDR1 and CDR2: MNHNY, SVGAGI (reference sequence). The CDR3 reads CASSRLAGVFYEQYF. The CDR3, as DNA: TGTGCCAGCAGTCGTCTAGCGGGGGTCTTCTACGAGCAGTACTTC.

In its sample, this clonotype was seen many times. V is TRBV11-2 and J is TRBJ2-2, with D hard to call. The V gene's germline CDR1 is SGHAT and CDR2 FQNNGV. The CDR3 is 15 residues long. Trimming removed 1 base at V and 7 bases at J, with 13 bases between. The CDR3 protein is CASSLAPGLGGELFF. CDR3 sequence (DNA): TGTGCCAGCAGCTTAGCCCCGGGTTTGGGCGGGGAGCTGTTTTTT. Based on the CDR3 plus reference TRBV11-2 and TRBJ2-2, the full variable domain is EAGVAQSPRYKIIEKRQSVAFWCNPISGHATLYWYQQILGQGPKLLIQFQNNGVVDDSQLPKDRFSAERLKGVDSTLKIQPAKLEDSAVYLCASSLAPGLGGELFFGEGSRLTVL.

CDR3 DNA sequence: TGCGCCAGCAGCTTGGGCGGGGACAGACTCACCGGGGAGCTGTTTTTT. Its translation is CASSLGGDRLTGELFF. The chain joins TRBV5-1 to TRBJ2-2, with D perhaps TRBD1 (7 bases). Germline CDR1 is SGHRS and CDR2 is YFSETQ. The CDR3 loop spans 16 amino acids. V lost 0 bases to trimming and J lost 4 bases, with 13 bases between them.

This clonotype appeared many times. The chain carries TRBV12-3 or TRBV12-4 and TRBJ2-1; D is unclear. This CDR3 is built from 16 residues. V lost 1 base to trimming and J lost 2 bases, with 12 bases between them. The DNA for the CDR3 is TGTGCCAGCAGTTTAGAGCCGTCGATGGCCTACAATGAGCAGTTCTTC. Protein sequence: CASSLEPSMAYNEQFF.

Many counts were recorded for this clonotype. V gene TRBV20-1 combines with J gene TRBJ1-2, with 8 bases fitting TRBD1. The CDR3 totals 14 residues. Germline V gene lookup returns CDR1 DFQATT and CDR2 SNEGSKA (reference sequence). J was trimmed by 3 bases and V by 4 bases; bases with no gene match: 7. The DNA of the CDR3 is TGCAGTGCTACGGCGGGACAGGACGACTATGGCTACACCTTC. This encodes CSATAGQDDYGYTF.

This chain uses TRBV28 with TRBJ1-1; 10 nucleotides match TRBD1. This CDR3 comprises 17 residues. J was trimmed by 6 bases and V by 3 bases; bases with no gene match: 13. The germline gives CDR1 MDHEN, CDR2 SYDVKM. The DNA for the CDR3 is TGTGCCAGCAGTTTCAGTCGGGACAGGGGATTTGGTGCTGAAGCTTTCTTT. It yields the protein CASSFSRDRGFGAEAFF.

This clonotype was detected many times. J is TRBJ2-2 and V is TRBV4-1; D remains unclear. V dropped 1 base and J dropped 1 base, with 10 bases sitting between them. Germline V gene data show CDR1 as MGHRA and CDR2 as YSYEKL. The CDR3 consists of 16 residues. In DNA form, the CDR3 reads TGCGCCAGCAGCCAAGTCGCAGGCGGGAACACCGGGGAGCTGTTTTTT. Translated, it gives CASSQVAGGNTGELFF.

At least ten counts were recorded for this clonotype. The CDR3 here is CASRGQGSSPLHF. As DNA, the CDR3 is TGTGCCAGCAGGGGACAGGGATCTTCACCCCTCCACTTT. The chain links TRBV6-1 to TRBJ1-6; 9 bases agree with TRBD1. Germline CDR1 is MNHNS and CDR2 is SASEGT. The trim removed 6 bases at V and 9 bases at J, leaving 3 bases unmatched. This CDR3 contains 13 residues.

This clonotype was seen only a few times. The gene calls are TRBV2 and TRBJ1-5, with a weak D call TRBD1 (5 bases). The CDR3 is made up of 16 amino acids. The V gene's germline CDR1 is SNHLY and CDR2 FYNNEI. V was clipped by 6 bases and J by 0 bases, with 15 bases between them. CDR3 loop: CASSETVPYSNQPQHF. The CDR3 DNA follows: TGTGCCAGCAGCGAGACAGTTCCTTATAGCAATCAGCCCCAGCATTTT.

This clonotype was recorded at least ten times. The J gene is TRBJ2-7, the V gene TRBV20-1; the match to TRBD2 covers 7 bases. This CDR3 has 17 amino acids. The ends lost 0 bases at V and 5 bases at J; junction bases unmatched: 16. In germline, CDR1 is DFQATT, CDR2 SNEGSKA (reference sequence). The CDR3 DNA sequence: TGCAGTGCTAGAGACGTTTTTCCCCGAGCGGGGTACGACGAGCAGTACTTC. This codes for CSARDVFPRAGYDEQYF.

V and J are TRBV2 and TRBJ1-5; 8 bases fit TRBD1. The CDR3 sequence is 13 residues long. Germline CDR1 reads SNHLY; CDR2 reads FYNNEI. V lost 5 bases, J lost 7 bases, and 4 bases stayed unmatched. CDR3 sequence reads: CASSSDREQPQHF. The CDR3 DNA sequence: TGTGCCAGCAGTTCGGACAGGGAGCAGCCCCAGCATTTT.

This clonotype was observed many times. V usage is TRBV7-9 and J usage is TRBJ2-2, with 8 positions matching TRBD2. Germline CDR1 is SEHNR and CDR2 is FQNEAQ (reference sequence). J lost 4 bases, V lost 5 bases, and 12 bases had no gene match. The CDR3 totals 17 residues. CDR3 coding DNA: TGTGCCAGCAGCCCCCCGGGAGCGGGGGTTACCACCGGGGAGCTGTTTTTT. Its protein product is CASSPPGAGVTTGELFF. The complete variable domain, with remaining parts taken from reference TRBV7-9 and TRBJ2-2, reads DTGVSQNPRHKITKRGQNVTFRCDPISEHNRLYWYRQTLGQGPEFLTYFQNEAQLEKSRLLSDRFSAERPKGSFSTLEIQRTEQGDSAMYLCASSPPGAGVTTGELFFGEGSRLTVL.

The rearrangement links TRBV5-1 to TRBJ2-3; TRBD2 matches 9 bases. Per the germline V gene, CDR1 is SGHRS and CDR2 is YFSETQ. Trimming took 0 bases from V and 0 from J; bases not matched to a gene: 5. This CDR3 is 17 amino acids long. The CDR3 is CASSLVVAGESTDTQYF. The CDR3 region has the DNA TGCGCCAGCAGCTTGGTGGTAGCGGGGGAAAGCACAGATACGCAGTATTTT.

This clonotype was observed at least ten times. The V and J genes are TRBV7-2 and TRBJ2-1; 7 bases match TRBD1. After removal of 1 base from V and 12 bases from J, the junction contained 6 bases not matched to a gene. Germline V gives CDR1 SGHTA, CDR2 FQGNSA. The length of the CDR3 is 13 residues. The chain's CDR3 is CASSLGMRDRQFF. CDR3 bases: TGTGCCAGCAGCTTAGGGATGAGGGACAGGCAGTTCTTC.

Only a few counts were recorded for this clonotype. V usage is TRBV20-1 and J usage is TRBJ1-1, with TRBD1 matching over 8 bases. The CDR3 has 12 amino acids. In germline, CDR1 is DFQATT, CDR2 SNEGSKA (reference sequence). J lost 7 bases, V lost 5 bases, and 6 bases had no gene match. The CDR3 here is CSAAQGEDEAFF. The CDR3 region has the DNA TGCAGTGCTGCACAGGGGGAAGATGAAGCTTTCTTT.

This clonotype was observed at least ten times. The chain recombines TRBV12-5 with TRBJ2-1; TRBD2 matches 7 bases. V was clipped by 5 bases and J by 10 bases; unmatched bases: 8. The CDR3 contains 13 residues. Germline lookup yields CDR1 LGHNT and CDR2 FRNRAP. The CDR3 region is CASGPWVGGEQFF. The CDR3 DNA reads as TGTGCTAGTGGTCCCTGGGTGGGAGGGGAGCAGTTCTTC.

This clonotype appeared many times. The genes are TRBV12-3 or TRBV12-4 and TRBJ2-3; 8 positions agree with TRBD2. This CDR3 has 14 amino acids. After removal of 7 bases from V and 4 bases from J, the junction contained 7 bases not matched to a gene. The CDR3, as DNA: TGTGCCAGCACCGGGGGGGGAACCGCAGATACGCAGTATTTT. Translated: CASTGGGTADTQYF.

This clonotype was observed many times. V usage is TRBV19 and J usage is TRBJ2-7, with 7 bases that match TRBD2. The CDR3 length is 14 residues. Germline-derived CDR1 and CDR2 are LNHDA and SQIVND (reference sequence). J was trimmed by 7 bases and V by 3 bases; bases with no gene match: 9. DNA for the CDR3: TGTGCCAGTAGTATTGTCGGCGGGAGCACGGAGCAGTACTTC. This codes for CASSIVGGSTEQYF.

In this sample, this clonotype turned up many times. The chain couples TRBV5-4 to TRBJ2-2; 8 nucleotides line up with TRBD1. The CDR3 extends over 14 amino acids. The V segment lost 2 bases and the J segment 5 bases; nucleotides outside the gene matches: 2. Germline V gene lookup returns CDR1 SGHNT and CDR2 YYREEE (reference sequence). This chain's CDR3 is CASSFQGATGELFF. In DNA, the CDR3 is TGTGCCAGCAGCTTCCAGGGGGCAACCGGGGAGCTGTTTTTT.

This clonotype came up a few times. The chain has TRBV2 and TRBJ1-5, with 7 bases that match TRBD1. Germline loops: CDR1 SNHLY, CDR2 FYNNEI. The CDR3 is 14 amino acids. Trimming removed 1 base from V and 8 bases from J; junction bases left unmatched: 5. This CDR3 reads CASSEGGGGKPQHF. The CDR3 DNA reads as TGTGCCAGCAGTGAAGGGGGAGGGGGCAAGCCCCAGCATTTT.

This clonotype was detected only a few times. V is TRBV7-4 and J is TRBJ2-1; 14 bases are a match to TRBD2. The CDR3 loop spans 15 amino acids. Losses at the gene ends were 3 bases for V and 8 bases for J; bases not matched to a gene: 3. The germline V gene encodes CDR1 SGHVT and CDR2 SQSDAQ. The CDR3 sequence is CASSLTSGGEDEQFF. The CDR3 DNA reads TGTGCCAGCAGCTTGACTAGCGGGGGGGAGGATGAGCAGTTCTTC.